The 30 T cell receptor beta chains below come from one sample, sequenced in a study of radiation and T cells in renal cell carcinoma. Time point meaning: blood 2 weeks post-SBRT. Indicated treatment: 15 Gy SBRT to primary tumor, nephrectomy 4 weeks later. Sequencing was performed with immunoSEQ multiplex PCR; in TCRdb, only in-frame clones are kept and a portion is missing. The profile shows more than 150,000 clones, approximately 86% of them singletons. The specimen was blood, collected from a patient whose treatment included radiotherapy and nephrectomy. These receptor sequences come from a woman in her 50s with renal cell carcinoma.

The genes are TRBV29-1 and TRBJ2-7, with TRBD2 as a possible D gene (5 bases). Germline V gene data show CDR1 as SQVTM and CDR2 as ANQGSEA. The V end was cut by 2 bases, the J end by 6 bases, with 14 bases between. The CDR3 has 13 amino acids. In DNA form, the CDR3 reads TGCAGCGTTGAAACGGGGAATCCGGGCGAGCAGTACTTC. It codes for CSVETGNPGEQYF.

This sequence joins TRBV6-5 and TRBJ1-2; the D gene is possibly TRBD1 (5 bases). CDR1 and CDR2 from the germline V gene are MNHEY and SVGAGI. V was shortened by 5 bases and J by 2 bases, with 12 bases between the two germline ends. The CDR3 runs 14 residues. This CDR3 reads CASSVGRENYGYTF. The CDR3 nucleotides are TGTGCCAGCAGTGTGGGACGGGAAAACTATGGCTACACCTTC.

The J gene is TRBJ2-7, the V gene TRBV7-9; D unclear. The V gene lost 8 bases and the J gene lost 0 bases, with 8 bases spanning the gap. The CDR3 has 12 residues. Germline V CDR1 and CDR2: SEHNR, FQNEAQ (reference sequence). DNA of the CDR3: TGTGCCAGCGCCTCTACCTCCTACGAGCAGTACTTC. Protein: CASASTSYEQYF.

V is TRBV9 and J is TRBJ1-3; TRBD1 is a possible D gene (5 bases). Trimming removed 5 bases at V and 2 bases at J, with 8 bases between. Germline values: CDR1 SGDLS, CDR2 YYNGEE. CDR3 length: 13 amino acids. CDR3: CASSGTAGNTIYF. In DNA, the CDR3 is TGTGCCAGCAGTGGGACGGCTGGAAACACCATATATTTT.

This clone was recorded once. The gene calls are TRBV19 and TRBJ1-5, with TRBD1 identical over 8 bases. The CDR3 covers 20 residues. CDR1 LNHDA and CDR2 SQIVND come from the germline V gene (reference sequence). With 4 bases clipped from V and 2 bases from J, the junction kept 19 bases outside the gene matches. CDR3 amino acids: CASSSRTGSEVAGGNQPQHF. DNA for the CDR3: TGTGCCAGTAGTAGCCGGACAGGGTCGGAGGTGGCAGGGGGCAATCAGCCCCAGCATTTT.

In its sample, this clone was seen once. This chain links TRBV2 with TRBJ1-3; 7 bases are a match to TRBD1. CDR3 size: 17 residues. Germline trimming cut 7 bases from V and 0 bases from J; bases unmatched to any gene: 12. CDR1 SNHLY and CDR2 FYNNEI come from the germline V gene. CDR3: CASKPGTENLSGNTIYF. Here the CDR3 DNA reads TGTGCCAGCAAACCCGGGACAGAGAACCTCTCTGGAAACACCATATATTTT.

In this sample, this clone is medium-sized. This sequence joins TRBV21-1 and TRBJ1-5; TRBD1, the D gene given by the table, was not confirmed from the DNA. TRBV21-1 is flagged as a pseudogene. This CDR3 spans 16 amino acids. CDR3 sequence reads: CASSNEGQGTAQPQHF. Written as DNA, the CDR3 is TGTGCCAGCAGCAACGAGGGACAGGGGACCGCTCAGCCCCAGCATTTT.

The CDR3 region has the DNA TGTGCCAGCAGTCATGGGGAGAGGTATAACTATGGCTACACCTTC. Its translation: CASSHGERYNYGYTF. The chain employs TRBV6-6 and TRBJ1-2; unclear D gene. V shed 5 bases and J shed 1 base, with 14 bases lying between them. The CDR3 contains 15 residues. The germline V gene encodes CDR1 MNHNY and CDR2 SVGAGI (reference sequence).

CDR3 nucleotide sequence: TGTGCCAGCAGCTTAGGTGTCGGGCAAGGGAATGAAAAACTGTTTTTT. Translation gives CASSLGVGQGNEKLFF. The V call is TRBV7-8, the J call TRBJ1-4, with no clear D. Trimming stripped 1 base from V and 5 bases from J, with 14 bases between. The CDR3 spans 16 residues. The germline gives CDR1 SGHVS, CDR2 FQNEAQ.

The rearrangement uses TRBV25-1 and TRBJ1-4, with 10 bases identical to TRBD1. From germline, CDR1 is MGHDK and CDR2 SYGVNS. CDR3 length equals 15 residues. After removal of 3 bases from V and 5 bases from J, the junction contained 3 bases not matched to a gene. CDR3 protein: CASSESGQGNEKLFF. CDR3 DNA: TGTGCCAGCAGTGAGTCGGGACAGGGGAATGAAAAACTGTTTTTT. Full variable domain (missing parts from reference TRBV25-1 and TRBJ1-4): EADIYQTPRYLVIGTGKKITLECSQTMGHDKMYWYQQDPGMELHLIHYSYGVNSTEKGDLSSESTVSRIRTEHFPLTLESARPSHTSQYLCASSESGQGNEKLFFGSGTQLSVL.

For this clone: Other DNA variants within this sample encode the same CDR3. The V gene is TRBV29-1, the J gene TRBJ1-1; D not certain. The V gene's germline CDR1 is SQVTM and CDR2 ANQGSEA. The CDR3 sequence is 13 residues long. Deletions cut 6 bases from V and 2 bases from J, with 13 bases between. CDR3 sequence: CSVGRLPNTEAFF. The DNA for the CDR3 is TGCAGCGTCGGCCGGTTGCCCAACACTGAAGCTTTCTTT.

The V gene is TRBV11-2, the J gene TRBJ1-6; weak D call: TRBD1 (5 bases). V was cut by 5 bases and J by 9 bases, with 20 bases left in between. The CDR3 contains 16 residues. Germline V CDR1 and CDR2: SGHAT, FQNNGV. Here the CDR3 reads CASSKDVRGKGSPLHF. The CDR3 nucleotides are TGTGCCAGCAGCAAAGATGTTAGGGGAAAGGGTTCACCCCTCCACTTT.

Here the CDR3 reads CASSTPGAANTEAFF. The CDR3 DNA reads as TGTGCCAGTAGTACCCCTGGGGCAGCGAACACTGAAGCTTTCTTT. The chain is built from TRBV19 and TRBJ1-1; the D gene is possibly TRBD1 (5 bases). This CDR3 is 15 amino acids long. Germline lookup yields CDR1 LNHDA and CDR2 SQIVND (reference sequence). V lost 4 bases and J lost 1, with 13 bases in between.

The gene calls are TRBV18 and TRBJ1-2, with 9 bases identical to TRBD1. Germline V gene data show CDR1 as KGHSH and CDR2 as LQKENI. Unmatched junction bases numbered 8, after V lost 2 bases and J lost 7 bases. This CDR3 has 15 amino acids. As DNA, the CDR3 is TGTGCCAGCTCACCAACGGGGGACAGGGTATCTGGCTACACCTTC. It is translated as CASSPTGDRVSGYTF. Using reference TRBV18 and TRBJ1-2 for the parts outside the CDR3, the full variable domain is NAGVMQNPRHLVRRRGQEARLRCSPMKGHSHVYWYRQLPEEGLKFMVYLQKENIIDESGMPKERFSAEFPKEGPSILRIQQVVRGDSAAYFCASSPTGDRVSGYTFGSGTRLTVV.

The count of this clone is one. The chain employs TRBV19 and TRBJ2-3, with no clear D. The V and J ends lost 5 bases and 2 bases respectively, with 11 bases between them. This CDR3 comprises 14 residues. CDR1 is LNHDA and CDR2 is SQIVND in the germline V gene (reference sequence). The CDR3 region has the DNA TGTGCCAGTAGTTTCCTGGCGTCCACAGATACGCAGTATTTT. This codes for CASSFLASTDTQYF.

CDR3 nucleotide sequence: TGTGCCAGTAGGCCCCAAGGGCTGGTTGGCTACACCTTC. Protein sequence: CASRPQGLVGYTF. This rearrangement joins TRBV19 to TRBJ1-2; the D is unclear. Trimming removed 6 bases at V and 7 bases at J, with 15 bases between. This CDR3 spans 13 amino acids. The germline V gene encodes CDR1 LNHDA and CDR2 SQIVND (reference sequence).

CDR3 loop: CASSDLWAGGPDTIQYF. For the CDR3, the DNA is TGTGCCAGCAGTGACCTATGGGCGGGGGGGCCCGATACCATTCAGTACTTC. V usage is TRBV2 and J usage is TRBJ2-4; 9 bases align to TRBD2. V shed 3 bases, J shed 9 bases, and the junction held 15 bases outside the gene matches. The CDR3 runs 17 residues. Germline V gene data show CDR1 as SNHLY and CDR2 as FYNNEI. Combining the CDR3 with reference TRBV2 and TRBJ2-4 gives the whole variable domain EPEVTQTPSHQVTQMGQEVILRCVPISNHLYFYWYRQILGQKVEFLVSFYNNEISEKSEIFDDQFSVERPDGSNFTLKIRSTKLEDSAMYFCASSDLWAGGPDTIQYFGAGTRLSVL.

This clone was found a few times. The V call is TRBV4-1, the J call TRBJ1-6; D is perhaps TRBD1 (5 bases). Per germline, CDR1 MGHRA and CDR2 YSYEKL. Trimming took off 4 bases at V and 0 bases at J, with 10 bases between the two ends. The CDR3 covers 16 residues. DNA for the CDR3: TGCGCCAGCAGCCGGGGGTACAGCTCCTATAATTCACCCCTCCACTTT. It specifies CASSRGYSSYNSPLHF.

The sample holds a few counts of this clone. The rearrangement joins TRBV10-3 to TRBJ1-1; D remains ambiguous. Trimming took off 0 bases at V and 7 bases at J, with 12 bases between the two ends. Germline V gene data show CDR1 as ENHRY and CDR2 as SYGVKD. The CDR3 length is 14 residues. CDR3 coding DNA: TGTGCCATCAGTGAGTCACCGGACTCAAGTGAAGCTTTCTTT. It translates to CAISESPDSSEAFF.

J is TRBJ2-5 and V is TRBV5-1, with 7 positions matching TRBD1. Germline V lookup: CDR1 SGHRS, CDR2 YFSETQ. The CDR3 consists of 19 residues. The V and J ends lost 0 bases and 7 bases, in that order; junction bases with no gene match: 21. CDR3 sequence reads: CASSLGQGSSNIRSGTQYF. The CDR3 coding sequence is TGCGCCAGCAGCTTGGGACAGGGATCGTCGAATATCCGATCGGGGACCCAGTACTTC.

The V gene is TRBV7-2, the J gene TRBJ2-1; possibly TRBD2 for D (5 bases). Germline V gene sequence: CDR1 SGHTA, CDR2 FQGNSA. This CDR3 comprises 16 residues. V lost 2 bases and J 9 bases, leaving 20 bases between the germline ends. The CDR3 sequence: CASSLTEKRSSGEQFF. CDR3 in DNA: TGTGCCAGCAGCTTAACCGAGAAGCGGTCCTCCGGTGAGCAGTTCTTC.

This chain uses TRBV25-1 with TRBJ2-7, with 8 nucleotides matching TRBD1. J gave up 5 bases and V 9 bases, and 9 bases lay outside the gene matches. Germline V gene lookup returns CDR1 MGHDK and CDR2 SYGVNS. This CDR3 region has 13 residues. The CDR3 loop is CASAGGTGHEQYF. CDR3 nucleotide sequence: TGTGCCAGTGCAGGGGGGACAGGTCACGAGCAGTACTTC.

V gene TRBV6-1 combines with J gene TRBJ1-1; unclear D gene. The V gene's germline CDR1 is MNHNS and CDR2 SASEGT. The CDR3 spans 12 residues. V was cut by 5 bases and J by 4 bases, with 8 bases left in between. The DNA for the CDR3 is TGTGCCAGCAGTTGGGTTTCCACTGAAGCTTTCTTT. Translating it yields CASSWVSTEAFF.

J is TRBJ2-5 and V is TRBV29-1, with D tentatively TRBD1 (5 bases). The V and J ends lost 3 bases and 1 base respectively, with 9 bases between them. The CDR3 is made up of 13 amino acids. CDR1 and CDR2 from the germline V gene are SQVTM and ANQGSEA. In DNA form, the CDR3 reads TGCAGCGTTGATGCAGGGCGCCAAGAGACCCAGTACTTC. Its protein product is CSVDAGRQETQYF.

CDR3 loop: CASSRQGGTNEKLFF. CDR3 bases: TGTGCCAGCAGCCGACAGGGGGGCACTAATGAAAAACTGTTTTTT. The chain recombines TRBV7-8 with TRBJ1-4; 9 bases line up with TRBD1. The CDR3 has 15 amino acids. V shed 5 bases, J shed 2 bases, and the junction held 3 bases outside the gene matches. The germline V gene has CDR1 SGHVS and CDR2 FQNEAQ.

The rearrangement uses TRBV6-5 and TRBJ1-3; D ambiguous. Germline V lookup: CDR1 MNHEY, CDR2 SVGAGI. The CDR3 has 15 residues. V was pared by 6 bases and J by 0 bases, with 12 bases between. The CDR3 reads CASSPSHSSGNTIYF. The DNA for the CDR3 is TGTGCCAGCAGCCCTTCCCATTCCTCTGGAAACACCATATATTTT.

The CDR3 spells CASREANGYTF. For the CDR3, the DNA is TGTGCCAGCAGGGAGGCCAATGGCTACACCTTC. The chain uses TRBV2 and TRBJ1-2; D gene ambiguous. The V end was cut by 6 bases, the J end by 6 bases, with 8 bases between. This CDR3 comprises 11 residues. Looked up from germline, CDR1 is SNHLY and CDR2 is FYNNEI. Complete variable domain (other parts from reference TRBV2 and TRBJ1-2): EPEVTQTPSHQVTQMGQEVILRCVPISNHLYFYWYRQILGQKVEFLVSFYNNEISEKSEIFDDQFSVERPDGSNFTLKIRSTKLEDSAMYFCASREANGYTFGSGTRLTVV.

In the case of this clone: Sequence at one end of the junction differs from germline and may be a read error. V usage is TRBV20-1 and J usage is TRBJ2-1; TRBD2 agrees at 10 bases. Germline-derived CDR1 and CDR2 are DFQATT and SNEGSKA (reference sequence). The CDR3 loop spans 11 amino acids. The CDR3 region is CSASKRGGCVF. In DNA form, the CDR3 reads TGCAGTGCTAGTAAGCGGGGGGGTTGTGTCTTC.

This chain uses TRBV9 with TRBJ2-2; the D is unclear. Germline CDR1 is SGDLS and CDR2 is YYNGEE. Trimming stripped 3 bases from V and 1 base from J, with 10 bases between. The CDR3 loop spans 15 amino acids. The CDR3 DNA reads TGTGCCAGCAGCGAATACCCGGGGAACACCGGGGAGCTGTTTTTT. This translates into CASSEYPGNTGELFF.

Written as DNA, the CDR3 is TGTGCCTGGAGAGAGGGCCCCACCTACAATGAGCAGTTCTTC. This translates into CAWREGPTYNEQFF. The J gene is TRBJ2-1, the V gene TRBV30; TRBD2 is a possible D gene (5 bases). V gave up 3 bases and J gave up 2 bases, with 11 bases separating them. This CDR3 region has 14 residues. From germline, CDR1 is GTSNPN and CDR2 SVGIG (reference sequence).